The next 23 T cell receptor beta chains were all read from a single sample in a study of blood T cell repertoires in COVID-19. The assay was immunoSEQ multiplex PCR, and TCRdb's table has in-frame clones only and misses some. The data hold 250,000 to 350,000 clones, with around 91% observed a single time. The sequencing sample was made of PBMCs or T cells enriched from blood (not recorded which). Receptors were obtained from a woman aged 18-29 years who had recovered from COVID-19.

The CDR3 DNA reads as TGTGCCAGCAGCACAGACCCTCTGAGCTCCTATAATTCACCCCTCCACTTT. This encodes CASSTDPLSSYNSPLHF. The chain combines TRBV5-4 with TRBJ1-6; D unresolved. CDR3 length: 17 residues. Trimming took off 4 bases at V and 0 bases at J, with 14 bases between the two ends. Germline V CDR1 and CDR2: SGHNT, YYREEE (reference sequence).

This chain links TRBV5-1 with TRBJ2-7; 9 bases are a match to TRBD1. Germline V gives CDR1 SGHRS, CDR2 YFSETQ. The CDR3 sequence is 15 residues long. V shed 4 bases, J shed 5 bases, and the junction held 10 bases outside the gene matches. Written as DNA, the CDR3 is TGCGCCAGCAGCCTGTCAACAGGGGGCTATGACGAGCAGTACTTC. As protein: CASSLSTGGYDEQYF.

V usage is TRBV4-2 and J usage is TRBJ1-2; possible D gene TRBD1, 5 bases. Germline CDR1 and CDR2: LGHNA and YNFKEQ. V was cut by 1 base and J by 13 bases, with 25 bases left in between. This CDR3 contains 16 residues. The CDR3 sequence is CASSQGMPGHHSLRTF. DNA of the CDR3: TGTGCCAGCAGCCAAGGTATGCCAGGGCATCATAGTTTACGCACCTTC.

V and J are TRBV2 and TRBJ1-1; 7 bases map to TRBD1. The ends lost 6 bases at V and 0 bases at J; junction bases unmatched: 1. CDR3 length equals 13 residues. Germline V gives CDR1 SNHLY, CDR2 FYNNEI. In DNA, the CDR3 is TGTGCCAGCAGGGACAGGCTGAACACTGAAGCTTTCTTT. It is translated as CASRDRLNTEAFF. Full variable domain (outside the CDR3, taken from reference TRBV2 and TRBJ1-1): EPEVTQTPSHQVTQMGQEVILRCVPISNHLYFYWYRQILGQKVEFLVSFYNNEISEKSEIFDDQFSVERPDGSNFTLKIRSTKLEDSAMYFCASRDRLNTEAFFGQGTRLTVV.

CDR3 nucleotide sequence: TGTGCCAGCAGTTACGGAAGGGGGAACAATGAGCAGTTCTTC. Its translation is CASSYGRGNNEQFF. The V call is TRBV6-2 or TRBV6-3, the J call TRBJ2-1; perhaps TRBD1 as D (6 bases). Germline-derived CDR1 and CDR2 are MNHEY and SVGEGT. This CDR3 region has 14 residues. V shed 2 bases and J shed 5 bases, with 10 bases lying between them.

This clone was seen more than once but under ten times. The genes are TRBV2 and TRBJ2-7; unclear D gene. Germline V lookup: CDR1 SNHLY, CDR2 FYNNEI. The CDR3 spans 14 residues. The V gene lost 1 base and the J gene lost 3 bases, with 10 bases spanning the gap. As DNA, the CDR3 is TGTGCCAGCAGTGAAGATGGCAGTGGCTACGAGCAGTACTTC. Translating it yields CASSEDGSGYEQYF.

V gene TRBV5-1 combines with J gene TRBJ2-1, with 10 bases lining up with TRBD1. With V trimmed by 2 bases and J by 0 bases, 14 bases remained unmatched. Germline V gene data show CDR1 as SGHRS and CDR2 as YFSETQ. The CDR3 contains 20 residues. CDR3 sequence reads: CASSFFSGTGVLSSYNEQFF. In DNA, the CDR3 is TGCGCCAGCAGCTTTTTCTCCGGGACAGGGGTCCTAAGCTCCTACAATGAGCAGTTCTTC.

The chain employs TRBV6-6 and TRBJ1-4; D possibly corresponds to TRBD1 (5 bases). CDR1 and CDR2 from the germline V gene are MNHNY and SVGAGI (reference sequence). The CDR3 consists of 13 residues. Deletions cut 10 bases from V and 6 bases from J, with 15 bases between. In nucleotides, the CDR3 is TGTGCCACCATTCCGGGGGGGGATGAAAAACTGTTTTTT. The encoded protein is CATIPGGDEKLFF.

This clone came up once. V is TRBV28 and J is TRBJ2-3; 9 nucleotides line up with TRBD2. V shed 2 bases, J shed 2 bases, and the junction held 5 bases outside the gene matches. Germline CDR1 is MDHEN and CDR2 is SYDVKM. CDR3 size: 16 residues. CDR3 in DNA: TGTGCCAGCAGTTTACGGTTAGCGGGGGCCACAGATACGCAGTATTTT. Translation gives CASSLRLAGATDTQYF.

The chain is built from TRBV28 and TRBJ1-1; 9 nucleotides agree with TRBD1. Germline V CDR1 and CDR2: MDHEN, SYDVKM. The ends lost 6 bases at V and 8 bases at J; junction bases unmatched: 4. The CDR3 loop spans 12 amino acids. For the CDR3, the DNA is TGTGCCAGCAGCTACGGACAGGGGGAAGCTTTCTTT. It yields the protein CASSYGQGEAFF. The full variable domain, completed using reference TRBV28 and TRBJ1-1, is DVKVTQSSRYLVKRTGEKVFLECVQDMDHENMFWYRQDPGLGLRLIYFSYDVKMKEKGDIPEGYSVSREKKERFSLILESASTNQTSMYLCASSYGQGEAFFGQGTRLTVV.

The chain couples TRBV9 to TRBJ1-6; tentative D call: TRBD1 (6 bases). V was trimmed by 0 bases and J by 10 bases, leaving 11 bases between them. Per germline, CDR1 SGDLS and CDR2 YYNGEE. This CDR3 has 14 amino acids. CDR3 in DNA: TGTGCCAGCAGCGTAGGCAGGGGATTATCACCCCTCCACTTT. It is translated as CASSVGRGLSPLHF.

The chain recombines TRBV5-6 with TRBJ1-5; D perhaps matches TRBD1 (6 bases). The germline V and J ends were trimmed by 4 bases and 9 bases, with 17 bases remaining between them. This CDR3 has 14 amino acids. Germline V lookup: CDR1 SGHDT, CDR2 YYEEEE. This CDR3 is CASSLTGSPGPQHF. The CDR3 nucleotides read TGTGCCAGCAGCCTCACAGGGTCCCCTGGGCCCCAGCATTTT.

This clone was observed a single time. The CDR3 loop is CASSSGILLHF. CDR3 bases: TGTGCCAGTAGCTCAGGGATTCTCCTCCACTTT. This sequence joins TRBV19 and TRBJ1-6; D possibly corresponds to TRBD1 (5 bases). With 6 bases removed from V and 15 bases from J, the gap between germline ends came to 12 bases. The CDR3 consists of 11 residues. Germline V lookup: CDR1 LNHDA, CDR2 SQIVND (reference sequence).

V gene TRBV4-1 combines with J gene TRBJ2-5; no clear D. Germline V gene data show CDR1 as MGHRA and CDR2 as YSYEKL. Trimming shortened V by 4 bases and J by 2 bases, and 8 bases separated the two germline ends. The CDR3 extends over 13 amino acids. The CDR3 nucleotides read TGCGCCAGCAGCCGGGCAGATCAAGAGACCCAGTACTTC. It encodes CASSRADQETQYF.

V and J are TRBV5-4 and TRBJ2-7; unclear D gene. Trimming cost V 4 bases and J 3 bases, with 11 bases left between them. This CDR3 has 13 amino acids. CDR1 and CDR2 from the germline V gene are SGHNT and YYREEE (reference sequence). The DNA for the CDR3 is TGTGCCAGCAGCCTGCCCCCGGGCTACGAGCAGTACTTC. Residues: CASSLPPGYEQYF.

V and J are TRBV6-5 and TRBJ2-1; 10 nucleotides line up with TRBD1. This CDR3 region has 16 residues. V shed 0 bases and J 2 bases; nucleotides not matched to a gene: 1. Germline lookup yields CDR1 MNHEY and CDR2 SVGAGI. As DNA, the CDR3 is TGTGCCAGCAGTTACTCCGACAGGGGGCCCTACAATGAGCAGTTCTTC. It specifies CASSYSDRGPYNEQFF.

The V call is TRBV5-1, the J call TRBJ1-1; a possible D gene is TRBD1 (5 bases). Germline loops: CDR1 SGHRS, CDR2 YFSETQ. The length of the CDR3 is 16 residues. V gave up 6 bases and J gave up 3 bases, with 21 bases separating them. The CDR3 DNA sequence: TGCGCCAGCACCTTTTCAGAGACAGCTGGGGACACTGAAGCTTTCTTT. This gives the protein CASTFSETAGDTEAFF.

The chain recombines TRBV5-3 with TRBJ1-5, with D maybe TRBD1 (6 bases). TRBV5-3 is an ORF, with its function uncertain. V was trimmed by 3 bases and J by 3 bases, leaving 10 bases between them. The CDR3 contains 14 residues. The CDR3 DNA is TGTGCCAGAAGCTCCCGGGACACCAATCAGCCCCAGCATTTT. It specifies CARSSRDTNQPQHF.

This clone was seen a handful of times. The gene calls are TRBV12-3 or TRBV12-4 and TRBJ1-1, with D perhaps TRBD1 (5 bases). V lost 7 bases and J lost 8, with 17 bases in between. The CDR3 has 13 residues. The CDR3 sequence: CASTQRGAHEAFF. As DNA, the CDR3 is TGTGCCAGCACCCAAAGGGGTGCACACGAAGCTTTCTTT.

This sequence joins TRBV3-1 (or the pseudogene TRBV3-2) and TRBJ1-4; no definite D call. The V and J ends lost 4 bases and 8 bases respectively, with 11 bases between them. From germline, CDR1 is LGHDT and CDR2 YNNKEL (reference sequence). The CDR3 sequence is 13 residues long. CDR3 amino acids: CASSLDLEEKLFF. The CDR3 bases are TGTGCCAGCAGCCTAGACTTAGAGGAAAAACTGTTTTTT.

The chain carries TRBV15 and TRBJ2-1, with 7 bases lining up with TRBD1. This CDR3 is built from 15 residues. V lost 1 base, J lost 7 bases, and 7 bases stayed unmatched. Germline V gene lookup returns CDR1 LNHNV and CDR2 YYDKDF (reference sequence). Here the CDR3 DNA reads TGTGCCACCAGCAGAGGAGGACAGGTGGTAAATGAGCAGTTCTTC. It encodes CATSRGGQVVNEQFF. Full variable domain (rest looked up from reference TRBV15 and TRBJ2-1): DAMVIQNPRYQVTQFGKPVTLSCSQTLNHNVMYWYQQKSSQAPKLLFHYYDKDFNNEADTPDNFQSRRPNTSFCFLDIRSPGLGDTAMYLCATSRGGQVVNEQFFGPGTRLTVL.

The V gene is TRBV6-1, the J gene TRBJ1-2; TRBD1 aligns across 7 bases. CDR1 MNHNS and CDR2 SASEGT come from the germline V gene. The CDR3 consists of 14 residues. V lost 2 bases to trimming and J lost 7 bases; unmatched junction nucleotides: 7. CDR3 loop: CASSETGRGFGYTF. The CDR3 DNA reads TGTGCCAGCAGTGAAACAGGCAGGGGGTTTGGCTACACCTTC.

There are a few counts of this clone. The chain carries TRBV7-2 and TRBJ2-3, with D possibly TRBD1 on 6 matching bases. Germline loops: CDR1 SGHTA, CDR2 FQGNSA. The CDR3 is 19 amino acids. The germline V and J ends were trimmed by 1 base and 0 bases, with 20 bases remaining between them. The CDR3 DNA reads TGTGCCAGCAGCTTAGAGGGTGGGGTAGGGGGAGCTAGCACAGATACGCAGTATTTT. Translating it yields CASSLEGGVGGASTDTQYF. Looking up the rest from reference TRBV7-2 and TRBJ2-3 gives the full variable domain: GAGVSQSPSNKVTEKGKDVELRCDPISGHTALYWYRQSLGQGLEFLIYFQGNSAPDKSGLPSDRFSAERTGGSVSTLTIQRTQQEDSAVYLCASSLEGGVGGASTDTQYFGPGTRLTVL.